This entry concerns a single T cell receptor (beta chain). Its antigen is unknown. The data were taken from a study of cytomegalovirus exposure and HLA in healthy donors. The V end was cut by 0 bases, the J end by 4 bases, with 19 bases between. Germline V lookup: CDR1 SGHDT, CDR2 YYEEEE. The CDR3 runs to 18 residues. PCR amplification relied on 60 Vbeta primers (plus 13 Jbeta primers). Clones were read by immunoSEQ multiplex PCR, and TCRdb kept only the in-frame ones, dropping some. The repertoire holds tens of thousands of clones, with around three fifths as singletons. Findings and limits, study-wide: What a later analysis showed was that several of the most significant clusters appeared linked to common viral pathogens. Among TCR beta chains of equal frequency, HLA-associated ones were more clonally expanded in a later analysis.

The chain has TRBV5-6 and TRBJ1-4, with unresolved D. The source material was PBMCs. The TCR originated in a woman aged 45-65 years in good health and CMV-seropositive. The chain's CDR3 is CASSLGFDPGSGNEKLFF. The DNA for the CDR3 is TGTGCCAGCAGCTTGGGATTCGACCCGGGCAGCGGTAATGAAAAACTGTTTTTT. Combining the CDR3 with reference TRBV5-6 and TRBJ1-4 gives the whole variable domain DAGVTQSPTHLIKTRGQQVTLRCSPKSGHDTVSWYQQALGQGPQFIFQYYEEEERQRGNFPDRFSGHQFPNYSSELNVNALLLGDSALYLCASSLGFDPGSGNEKLFFGSGTQLSVL.